This T cell receptor beta chain stems from a study of T-cell memory formation after mild COVID-19. CDR1 and CDR2 (germline): WSHSY, SAAADI. This CDR3 region has 14 residues. Trimming removed 3 bases at V and 6 bases at J, with 14 bases between. TCRdb reprocessed the 5' RACE reads via MiXCR and lists one record per CDR3 protein. The profile covers 400,000 or so distinct CDR3 sequences, with roughly 20% appearing a single time and about 12% taken by the ten largest. This clonotype was recorded a few times. Its target is not known. Study-wide points: Clones shrinking from day 15 to 85 showed even CD4/CD8 mixes; later expanders tilted CD4+. The study found contracting CD4+ clones mainly in CM and EM and contracting CD8+ clones in EMRA.

The specimen was PBMCs or a T cell subset sorted from them (not recorded which). The chain couples TRBV10-2 to TRBJ1-2, with no clear D. The receptor was isolated from an adult woman who had mild COVID-19 (a few samples of this study predate the infection). Cell type and time point are not known. CDR3 amino acids: CASSEGGLKDGYTF. The DNA for the CDR3 is TGCGCCAGCAGTGAAGGAGGACTTAAGGATGGCTACACCTTC.